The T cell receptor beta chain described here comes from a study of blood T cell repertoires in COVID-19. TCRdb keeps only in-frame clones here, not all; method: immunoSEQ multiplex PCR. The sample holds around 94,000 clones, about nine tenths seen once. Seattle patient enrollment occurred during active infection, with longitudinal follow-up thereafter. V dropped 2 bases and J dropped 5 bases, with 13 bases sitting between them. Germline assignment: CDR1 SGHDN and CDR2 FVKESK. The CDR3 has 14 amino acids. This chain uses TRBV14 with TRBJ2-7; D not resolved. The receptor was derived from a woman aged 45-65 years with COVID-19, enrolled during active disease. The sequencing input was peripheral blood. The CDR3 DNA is TGTGCCAGCAGCCAAAGCCGGCTCCGGGACGAGCAGTACTTC. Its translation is CASSQSRLRDEQYF.